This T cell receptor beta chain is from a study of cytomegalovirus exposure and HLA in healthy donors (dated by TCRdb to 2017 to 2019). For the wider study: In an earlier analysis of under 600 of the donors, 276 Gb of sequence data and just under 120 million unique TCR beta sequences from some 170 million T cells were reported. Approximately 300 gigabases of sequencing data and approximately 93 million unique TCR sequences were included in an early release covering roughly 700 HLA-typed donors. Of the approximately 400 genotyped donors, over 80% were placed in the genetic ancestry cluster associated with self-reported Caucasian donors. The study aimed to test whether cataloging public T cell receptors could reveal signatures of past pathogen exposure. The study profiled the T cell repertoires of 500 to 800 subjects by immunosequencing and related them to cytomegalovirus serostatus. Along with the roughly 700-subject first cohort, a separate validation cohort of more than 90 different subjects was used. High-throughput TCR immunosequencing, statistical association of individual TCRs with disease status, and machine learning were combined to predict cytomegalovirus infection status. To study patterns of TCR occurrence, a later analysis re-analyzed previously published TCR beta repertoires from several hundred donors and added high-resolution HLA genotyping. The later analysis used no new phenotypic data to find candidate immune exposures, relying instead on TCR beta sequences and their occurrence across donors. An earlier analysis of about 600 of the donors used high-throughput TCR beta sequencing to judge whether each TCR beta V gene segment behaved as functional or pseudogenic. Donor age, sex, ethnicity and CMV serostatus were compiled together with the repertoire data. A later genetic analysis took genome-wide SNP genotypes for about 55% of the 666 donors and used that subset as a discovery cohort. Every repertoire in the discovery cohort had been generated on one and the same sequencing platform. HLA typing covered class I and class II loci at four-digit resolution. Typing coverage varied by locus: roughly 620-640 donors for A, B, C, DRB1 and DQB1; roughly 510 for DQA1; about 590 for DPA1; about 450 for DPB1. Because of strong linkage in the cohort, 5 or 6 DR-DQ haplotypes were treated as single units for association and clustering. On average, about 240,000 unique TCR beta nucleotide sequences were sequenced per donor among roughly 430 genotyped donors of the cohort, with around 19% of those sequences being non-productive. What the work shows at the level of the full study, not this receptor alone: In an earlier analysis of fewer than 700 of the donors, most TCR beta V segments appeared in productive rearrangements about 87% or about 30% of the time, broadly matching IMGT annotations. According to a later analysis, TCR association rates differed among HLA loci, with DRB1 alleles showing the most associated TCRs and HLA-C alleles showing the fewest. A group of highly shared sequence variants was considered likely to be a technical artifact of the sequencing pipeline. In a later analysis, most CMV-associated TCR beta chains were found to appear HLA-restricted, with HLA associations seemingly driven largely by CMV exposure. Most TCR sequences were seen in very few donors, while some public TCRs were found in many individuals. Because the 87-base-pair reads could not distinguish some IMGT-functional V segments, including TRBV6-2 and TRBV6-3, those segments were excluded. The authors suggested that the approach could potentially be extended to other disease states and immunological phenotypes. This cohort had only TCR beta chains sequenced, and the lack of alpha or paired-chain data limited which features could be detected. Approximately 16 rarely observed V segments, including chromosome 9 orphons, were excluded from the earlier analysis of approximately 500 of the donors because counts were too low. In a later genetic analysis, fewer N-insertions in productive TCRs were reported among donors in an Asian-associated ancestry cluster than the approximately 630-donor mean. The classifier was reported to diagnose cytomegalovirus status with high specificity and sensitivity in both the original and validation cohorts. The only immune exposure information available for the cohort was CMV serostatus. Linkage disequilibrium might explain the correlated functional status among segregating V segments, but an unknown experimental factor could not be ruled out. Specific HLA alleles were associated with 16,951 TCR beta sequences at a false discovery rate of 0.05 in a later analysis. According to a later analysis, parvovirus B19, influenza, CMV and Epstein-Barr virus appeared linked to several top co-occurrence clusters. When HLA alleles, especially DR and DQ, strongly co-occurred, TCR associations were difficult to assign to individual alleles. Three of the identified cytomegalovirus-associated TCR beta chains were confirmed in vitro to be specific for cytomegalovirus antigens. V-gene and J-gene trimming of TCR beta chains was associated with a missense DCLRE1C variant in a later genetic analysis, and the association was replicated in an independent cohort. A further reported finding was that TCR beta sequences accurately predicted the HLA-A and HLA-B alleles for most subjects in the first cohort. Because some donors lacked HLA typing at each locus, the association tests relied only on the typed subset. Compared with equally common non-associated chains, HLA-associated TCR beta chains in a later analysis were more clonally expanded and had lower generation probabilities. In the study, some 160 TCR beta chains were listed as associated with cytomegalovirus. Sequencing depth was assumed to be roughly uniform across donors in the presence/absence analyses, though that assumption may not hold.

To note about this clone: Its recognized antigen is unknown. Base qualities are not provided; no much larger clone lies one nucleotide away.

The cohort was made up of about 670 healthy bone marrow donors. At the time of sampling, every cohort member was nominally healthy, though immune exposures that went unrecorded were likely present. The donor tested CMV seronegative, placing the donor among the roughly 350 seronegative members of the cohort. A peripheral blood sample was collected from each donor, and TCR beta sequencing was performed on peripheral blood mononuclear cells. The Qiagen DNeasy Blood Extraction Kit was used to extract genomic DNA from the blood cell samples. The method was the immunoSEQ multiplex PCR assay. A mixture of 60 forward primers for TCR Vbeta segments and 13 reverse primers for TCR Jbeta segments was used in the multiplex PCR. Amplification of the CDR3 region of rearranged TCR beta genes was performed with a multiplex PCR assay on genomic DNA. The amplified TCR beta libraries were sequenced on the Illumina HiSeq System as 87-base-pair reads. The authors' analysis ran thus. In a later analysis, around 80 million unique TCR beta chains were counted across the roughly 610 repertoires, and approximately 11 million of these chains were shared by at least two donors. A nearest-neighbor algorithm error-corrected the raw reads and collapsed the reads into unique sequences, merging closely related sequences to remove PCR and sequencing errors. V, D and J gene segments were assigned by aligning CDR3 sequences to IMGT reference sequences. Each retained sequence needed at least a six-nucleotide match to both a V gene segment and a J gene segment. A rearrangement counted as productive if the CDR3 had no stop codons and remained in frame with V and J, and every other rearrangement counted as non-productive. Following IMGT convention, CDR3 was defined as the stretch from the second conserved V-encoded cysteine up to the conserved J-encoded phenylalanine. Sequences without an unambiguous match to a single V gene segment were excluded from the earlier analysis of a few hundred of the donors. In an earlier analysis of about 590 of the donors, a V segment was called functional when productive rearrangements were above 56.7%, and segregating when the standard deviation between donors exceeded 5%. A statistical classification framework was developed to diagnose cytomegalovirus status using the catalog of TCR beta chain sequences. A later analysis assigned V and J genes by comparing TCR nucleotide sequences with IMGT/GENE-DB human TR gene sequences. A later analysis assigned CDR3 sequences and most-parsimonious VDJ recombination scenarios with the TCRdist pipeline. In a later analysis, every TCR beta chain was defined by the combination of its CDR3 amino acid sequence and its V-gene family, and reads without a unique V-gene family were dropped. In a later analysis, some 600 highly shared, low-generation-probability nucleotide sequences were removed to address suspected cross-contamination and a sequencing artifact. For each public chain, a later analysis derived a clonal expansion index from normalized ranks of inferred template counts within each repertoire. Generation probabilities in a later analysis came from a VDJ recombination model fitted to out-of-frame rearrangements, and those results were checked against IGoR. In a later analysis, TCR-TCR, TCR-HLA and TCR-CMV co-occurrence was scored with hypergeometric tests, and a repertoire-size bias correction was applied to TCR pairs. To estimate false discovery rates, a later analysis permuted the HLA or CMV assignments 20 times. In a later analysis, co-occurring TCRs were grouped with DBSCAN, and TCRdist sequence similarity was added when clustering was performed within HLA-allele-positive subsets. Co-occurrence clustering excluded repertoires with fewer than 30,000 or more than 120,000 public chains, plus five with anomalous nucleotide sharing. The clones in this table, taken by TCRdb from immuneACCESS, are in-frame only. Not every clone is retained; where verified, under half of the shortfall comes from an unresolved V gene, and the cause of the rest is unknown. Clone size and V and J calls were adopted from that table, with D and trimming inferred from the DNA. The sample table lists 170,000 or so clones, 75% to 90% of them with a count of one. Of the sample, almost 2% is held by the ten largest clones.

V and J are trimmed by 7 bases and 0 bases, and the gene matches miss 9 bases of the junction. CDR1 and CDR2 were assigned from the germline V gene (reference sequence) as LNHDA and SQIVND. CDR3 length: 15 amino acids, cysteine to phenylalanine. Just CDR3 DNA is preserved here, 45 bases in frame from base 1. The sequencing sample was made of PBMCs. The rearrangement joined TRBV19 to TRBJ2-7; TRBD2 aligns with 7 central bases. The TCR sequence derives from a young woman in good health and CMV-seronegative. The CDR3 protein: CASKKNPSGSYEQYF. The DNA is TGTGCCAGTAAGAAGAATCCTAGCGGCTCCTACGAGCAGTACTTC.